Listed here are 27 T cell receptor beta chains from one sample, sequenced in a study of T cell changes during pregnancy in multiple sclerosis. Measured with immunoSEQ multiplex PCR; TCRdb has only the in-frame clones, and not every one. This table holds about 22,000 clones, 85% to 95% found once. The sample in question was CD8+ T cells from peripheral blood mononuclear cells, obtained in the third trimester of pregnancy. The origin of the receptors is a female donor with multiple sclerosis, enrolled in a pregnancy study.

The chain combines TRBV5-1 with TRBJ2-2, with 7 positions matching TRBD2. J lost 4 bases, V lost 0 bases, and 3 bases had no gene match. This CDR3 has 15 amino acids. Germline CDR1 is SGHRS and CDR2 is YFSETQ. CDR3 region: CASSLEWEGTGELFF. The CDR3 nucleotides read TGCGCCAGCAGCTTGGAATGGGAGGGCACCGGGGAGCTGTTTTTT.

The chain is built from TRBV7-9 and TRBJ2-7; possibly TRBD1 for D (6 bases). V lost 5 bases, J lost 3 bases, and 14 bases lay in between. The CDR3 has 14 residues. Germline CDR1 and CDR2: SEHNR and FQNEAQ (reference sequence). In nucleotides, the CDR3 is TGTGCCAGCAGCCCCGACAGGAGCTACTACGAGCAGTACTTC. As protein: CASSPDRSYYEQYF.

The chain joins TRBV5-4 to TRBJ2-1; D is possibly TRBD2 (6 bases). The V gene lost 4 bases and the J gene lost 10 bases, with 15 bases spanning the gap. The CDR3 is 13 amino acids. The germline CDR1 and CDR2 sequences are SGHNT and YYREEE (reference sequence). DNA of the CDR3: TGTGCCAGCAGCAAAGCGGGTGACTGGGAGCAGTTCTTC. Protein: CASSKAGDWEQFF.

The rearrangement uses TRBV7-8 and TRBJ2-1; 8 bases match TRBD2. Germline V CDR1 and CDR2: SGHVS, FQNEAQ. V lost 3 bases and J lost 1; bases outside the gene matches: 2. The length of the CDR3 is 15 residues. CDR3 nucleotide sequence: TGTGCCAGCAGCTTCAGCGGGAGATCCTACAATGAGCAGTTCTTC. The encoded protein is CASSFSGRSYNEQFF.

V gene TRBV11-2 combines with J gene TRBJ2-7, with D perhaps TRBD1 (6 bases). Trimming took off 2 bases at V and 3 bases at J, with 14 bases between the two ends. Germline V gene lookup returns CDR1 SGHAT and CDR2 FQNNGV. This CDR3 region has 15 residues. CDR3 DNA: TGTGCCAGCAGCTTATCAAGGGGGACGAACTACGAGCAGTACTTC. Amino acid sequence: CASSLSRGTNYEQYF.

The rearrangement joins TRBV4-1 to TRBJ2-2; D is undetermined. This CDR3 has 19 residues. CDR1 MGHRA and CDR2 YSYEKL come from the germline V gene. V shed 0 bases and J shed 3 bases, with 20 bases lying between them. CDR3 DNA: TGCGCCAGCAGCCAAGATACCCCCAAAGAGGTGCCAGACACCGGGGAGCTGTTTTTT. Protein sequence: CASSQDTPKEVPDTGELFF.

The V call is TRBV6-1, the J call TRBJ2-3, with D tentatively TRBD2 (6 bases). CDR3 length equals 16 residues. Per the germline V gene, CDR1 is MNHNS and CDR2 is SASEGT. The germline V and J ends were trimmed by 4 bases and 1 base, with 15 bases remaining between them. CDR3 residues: CASSAFRDSRTDTQYF. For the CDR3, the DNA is TGTGCCAGCAGTGCTTTCCGGGACTCTCGCACAGATACGCAGTATTTT.

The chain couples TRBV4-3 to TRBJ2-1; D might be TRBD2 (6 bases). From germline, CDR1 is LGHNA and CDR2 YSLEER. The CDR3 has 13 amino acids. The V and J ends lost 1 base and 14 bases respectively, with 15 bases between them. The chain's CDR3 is CASSQGAGGKEFF. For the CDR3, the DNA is TGCGCCAGCAGCCAAGGAGCCGGGGGTAAGGAGTTCTTC.

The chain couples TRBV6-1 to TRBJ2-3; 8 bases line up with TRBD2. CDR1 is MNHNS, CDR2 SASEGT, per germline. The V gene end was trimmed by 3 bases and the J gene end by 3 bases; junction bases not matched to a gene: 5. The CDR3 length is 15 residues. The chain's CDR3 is CASSEKREWTDTQYF. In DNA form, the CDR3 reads TGTGCCAGCAGTGAGAAGCGGGAGTGGACAGATACGCAGTATTTT.

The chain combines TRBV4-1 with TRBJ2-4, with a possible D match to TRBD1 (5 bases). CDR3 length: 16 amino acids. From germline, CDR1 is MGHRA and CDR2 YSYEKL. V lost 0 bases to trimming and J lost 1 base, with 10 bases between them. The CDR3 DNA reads TGCGCCAGCAGCCAAGAAGTAGGGGTGGCCAAAAACATTCAGTACTTC. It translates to CASSQEVGVAKNIQYF.

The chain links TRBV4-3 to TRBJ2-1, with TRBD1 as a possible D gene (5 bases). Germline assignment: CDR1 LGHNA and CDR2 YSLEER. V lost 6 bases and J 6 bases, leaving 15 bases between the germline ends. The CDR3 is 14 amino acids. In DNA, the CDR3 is TGCGCCAGCAGTCCTTCAGGGTACGGCAATGAGCAGTTCTTC. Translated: CASSPSGYGNEQFF.

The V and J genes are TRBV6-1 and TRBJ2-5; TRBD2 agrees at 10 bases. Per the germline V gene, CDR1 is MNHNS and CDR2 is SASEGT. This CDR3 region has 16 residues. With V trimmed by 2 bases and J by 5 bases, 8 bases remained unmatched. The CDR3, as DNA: TGTGCCAGCAGTGAATCCGGACTAGCGGCCCAGGAGACCCAGTACTTC. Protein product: CASSESGLAAQETQYF.

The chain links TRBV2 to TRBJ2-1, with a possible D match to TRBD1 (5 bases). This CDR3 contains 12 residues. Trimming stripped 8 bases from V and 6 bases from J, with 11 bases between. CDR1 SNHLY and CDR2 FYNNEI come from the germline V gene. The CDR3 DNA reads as TGTGCCAGCCTCCAGGGTGTCAATGAGCAGTTCTTC. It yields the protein CASLQGVNEQFF.

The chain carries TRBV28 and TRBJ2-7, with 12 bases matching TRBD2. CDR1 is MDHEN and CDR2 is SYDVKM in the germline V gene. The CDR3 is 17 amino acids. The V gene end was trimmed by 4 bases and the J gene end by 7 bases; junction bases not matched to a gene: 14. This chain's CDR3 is CASSSWTGLAGGREQYF. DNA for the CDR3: TGTGCCAGCAGTTCATGGACGGGACTAGCGGGTGGTAGGGAGCAGTACTTC.

DNA of the CDR3: TGTGCCAGTTCCGCGCAACCATACGAGCAGTACTTC. Translated, it gives CASSAQPYEQYF. The rearrangement links TRBV19 to TRBJ2-7; no reliable D call. Germline CDR1 reads LNHDA; CDR2 reads SQIVND (reference sequence). Trimming shortened V by 8 bases and J by 4 bases, and 12 bases separated the two germline ends. The CDR3 is 12 amino acids.

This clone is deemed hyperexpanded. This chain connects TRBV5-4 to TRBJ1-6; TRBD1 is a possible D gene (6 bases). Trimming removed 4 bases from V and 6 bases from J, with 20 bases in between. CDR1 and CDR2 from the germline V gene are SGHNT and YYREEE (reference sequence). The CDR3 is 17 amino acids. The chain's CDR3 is CASSGGAGSGANSPLHF. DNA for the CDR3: TGTGCCAGCAGCGGGGGGGCCGGGTCGGGGGCTAATTCACCCCTCCACTTT.

The DNA for the CDR3 is TGCAGCGTTGAAGAAAGTCGAGACAGGGGGCTTCTCTACGAGCAGTACTTC. It codes for CSVEESRDRGLLYEQYF. The chain carries TRBV29-1 and TRBJ2-7; TRBD1 matches at 10 bases. The V segment lost 0 bases and the J segment 3 bases; nucleotides outside the gene matches: 11. The CDR3 totals 17 residues. Germline V gene lookup returns CDR1 SQVTM and CDR2 ANQGSEA.

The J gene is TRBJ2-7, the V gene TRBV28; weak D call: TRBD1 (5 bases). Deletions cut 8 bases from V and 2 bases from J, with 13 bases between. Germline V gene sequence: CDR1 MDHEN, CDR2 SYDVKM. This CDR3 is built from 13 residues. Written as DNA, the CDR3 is TGTGCCAGCCGATTTACAGGACCCTACGAGCAGTACTTC. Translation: CASRFTGPYEQYF.

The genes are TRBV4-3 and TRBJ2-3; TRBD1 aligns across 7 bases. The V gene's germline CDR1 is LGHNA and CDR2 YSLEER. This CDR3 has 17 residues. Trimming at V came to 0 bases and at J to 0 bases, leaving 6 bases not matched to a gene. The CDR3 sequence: CASSQDRQGPSTDTQYF. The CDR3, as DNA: TGCGCCAGCAGCCAAGACCGACAGGGCCCGAGCACAGATACGCAGTATTTT.

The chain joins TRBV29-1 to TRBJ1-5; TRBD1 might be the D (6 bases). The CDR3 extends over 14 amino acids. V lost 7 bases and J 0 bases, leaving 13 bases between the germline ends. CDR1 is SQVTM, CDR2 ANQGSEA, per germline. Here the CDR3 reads CSARTENSNQPQHF. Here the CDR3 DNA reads TGCAGCGCCAGGACAGAGAATAGCAATCAGCCCCAGCATTTT.

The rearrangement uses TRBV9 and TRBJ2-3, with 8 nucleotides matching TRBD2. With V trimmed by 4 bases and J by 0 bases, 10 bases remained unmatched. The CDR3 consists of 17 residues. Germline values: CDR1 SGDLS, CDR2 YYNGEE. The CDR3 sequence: CASSSASGSASTDTQYF. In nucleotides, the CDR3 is TGTGCCAGCAGCTCAGCTAGCGGGTCGGCTAGCACAGATACGCAGTATTTT. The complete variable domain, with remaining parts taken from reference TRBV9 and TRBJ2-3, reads DSGVTQTPKHLITATGQRVTLRCSPRSGDLSVYWYQQSLDQGLQFLIQYYNGEERAKGNILERFSAQQFPDLHSELNLSSLELGDSALYFCASSSASGSASTDTQYFGPGTRLTVL.

The CDR3 DNA reads as TGTGCCAGCAGCCTCGGGAGGGCCACTGAAGCTTTCTTT. It yields the protein CASSLGRATEAFF. The chain joins TRBV5-4 to TRBJ1-1; D is uncertain. Germline CDR1 SGHNT, CDR2 YYREEE (reference sequence). This CDR3 contains 13 residues. V was shortened by 4 bases and J by 4 bases, with 11 bases between the two germline ends.

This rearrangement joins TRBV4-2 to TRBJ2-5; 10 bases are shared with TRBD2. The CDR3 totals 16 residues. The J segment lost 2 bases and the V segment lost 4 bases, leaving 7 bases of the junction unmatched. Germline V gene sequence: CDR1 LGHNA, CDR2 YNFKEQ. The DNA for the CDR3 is TGTGCCAGCAGCCTACGGGGTAGCGGGGGGCAAGAGACCCAGTACTTC. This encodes CASSLRGSGGQETQYF.

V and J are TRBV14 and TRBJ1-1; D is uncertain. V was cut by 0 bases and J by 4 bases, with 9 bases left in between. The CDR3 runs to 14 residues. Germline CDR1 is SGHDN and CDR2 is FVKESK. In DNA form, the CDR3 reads TGTGCCAGCAGCCAAGATTCCGCTAGCACTGAAGCTTTCTTT. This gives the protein CASSQDSASTEAFF.

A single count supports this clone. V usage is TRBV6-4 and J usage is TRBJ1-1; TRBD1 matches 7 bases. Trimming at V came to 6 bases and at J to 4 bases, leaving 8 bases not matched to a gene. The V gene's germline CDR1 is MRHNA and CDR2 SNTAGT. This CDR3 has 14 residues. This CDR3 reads CASRRDSGATEAFF. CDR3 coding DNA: TGTGCCAGCAGGAGGGACAGTGGGGCCACTGAAGCTTTCTTT.

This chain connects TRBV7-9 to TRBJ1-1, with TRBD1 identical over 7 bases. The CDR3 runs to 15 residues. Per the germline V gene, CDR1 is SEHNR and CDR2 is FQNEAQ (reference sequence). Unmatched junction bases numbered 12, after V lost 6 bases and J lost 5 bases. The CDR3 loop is CASSRTDRVNTEAFF. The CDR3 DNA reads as TGTGCCAGCAGTAGGACCGACAGGGTAAATACTGAAGCTTTCTTT.

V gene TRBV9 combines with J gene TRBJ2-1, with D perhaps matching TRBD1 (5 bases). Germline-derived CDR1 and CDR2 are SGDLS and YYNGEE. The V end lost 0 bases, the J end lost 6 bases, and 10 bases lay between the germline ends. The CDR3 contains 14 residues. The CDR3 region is CASSVGWGPNEQFF. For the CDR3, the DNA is TGTGCCAGCAGCGTAGGGTGGGGCCCCAATGAGCAGTTCTTC.